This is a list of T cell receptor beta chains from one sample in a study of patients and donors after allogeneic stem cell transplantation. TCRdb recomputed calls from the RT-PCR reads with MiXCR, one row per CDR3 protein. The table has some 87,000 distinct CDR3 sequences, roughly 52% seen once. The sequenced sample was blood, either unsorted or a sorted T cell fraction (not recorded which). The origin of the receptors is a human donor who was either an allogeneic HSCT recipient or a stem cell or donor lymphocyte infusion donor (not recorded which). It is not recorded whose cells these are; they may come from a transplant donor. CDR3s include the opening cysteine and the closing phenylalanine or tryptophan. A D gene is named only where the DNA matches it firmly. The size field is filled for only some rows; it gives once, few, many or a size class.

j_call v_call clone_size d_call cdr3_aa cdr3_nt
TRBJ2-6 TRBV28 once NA CASRRQVSGANVLTF TGTGCCAGCAGAAGACAGGTCTCTGGGGCCAACGTCCTGACTTTC
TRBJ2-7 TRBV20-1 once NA CSARRVAETYEQYF TGCAGTGCTAGACGTGTAGCGGAAACCTACGAGCAGTACTTC
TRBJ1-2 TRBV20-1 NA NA CSASWRARGGGYGYTF TGCAGTGCTAGTTGGCGCGCGAGGGGTGGAGGATATGGCTACACCTTC
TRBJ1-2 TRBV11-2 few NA CASSLESGPPGGYTF TGTGCCAGCAGCTTAGAATCTGGACCCCCGGGAGGCTACACCTTC
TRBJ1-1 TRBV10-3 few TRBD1 CATNGGQGATEAFF TGTGCCACCAACGGCGGACAGGGTGCCACTGAAGCTTTCTTT
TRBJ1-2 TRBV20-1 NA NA CSARDLTLFYGYTF TGCAGTGCTAGAGATCTCACCCTTTTCTATGGCTACACCTTC
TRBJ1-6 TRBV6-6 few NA CASNGRRVNSPLHF TGTGCCAGCAATGGCCGAAGAGTCAATTCACCCCTCCACTTT
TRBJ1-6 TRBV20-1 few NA CSALRVAYSPLHF TGCAGTGCTCTCAGGGTTGCTTATTCACCCCTCCACTTT
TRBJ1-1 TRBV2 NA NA CASTPIPDSNTEAFF TGTGCCAGCACTCCAATTCCCGACAGCAACACTGAAGCTTTCTTT
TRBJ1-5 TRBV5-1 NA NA CASSGTQHF TGCGCCAGCAGCGGGACCCAGCATTTT
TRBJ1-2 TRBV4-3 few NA CASSQDPQGNYGYTF TGCGCCAGCAGCCAAGATCCGCAGGGTAACTATGGCTACACCTTC
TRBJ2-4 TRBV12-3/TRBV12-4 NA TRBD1 CASSLWRARTGGTKNIQYF TGTGCCAGCAGTTTGTGGAGGGCGAGGACAGGGGGGACCAAAAACATTCAGTACTTC
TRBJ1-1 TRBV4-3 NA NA CASSQDVRTEAFF TGCGCCAGCAGCCAAGATGTGAGGACTGAAGCTTTCTTT
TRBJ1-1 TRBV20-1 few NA CSAWGNTEAFF TGCAGTGCTTGGGGAAACACTGAAGCTTTCTTT
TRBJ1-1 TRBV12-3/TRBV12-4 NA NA CASSLLTVGNTEAFF TGTGCCAGCAGTTTACTGACCGTGGGGAACACTGAAGCTTTCTTT